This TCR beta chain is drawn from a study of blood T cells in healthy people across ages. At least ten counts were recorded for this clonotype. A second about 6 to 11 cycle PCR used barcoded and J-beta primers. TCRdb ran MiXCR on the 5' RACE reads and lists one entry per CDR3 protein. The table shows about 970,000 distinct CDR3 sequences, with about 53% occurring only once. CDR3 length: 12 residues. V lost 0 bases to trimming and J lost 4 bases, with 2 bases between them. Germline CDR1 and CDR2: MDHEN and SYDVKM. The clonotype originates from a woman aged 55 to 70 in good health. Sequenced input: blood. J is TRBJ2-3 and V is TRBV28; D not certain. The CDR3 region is CASSLWADTQYF. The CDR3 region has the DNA TGTGCCAGCAGTTTATGGGCAGATACGCAGTATTTT.